Described below is a single T cell receptor (beta chain) sequence and its context. The antigen remains unidentified. This sample is drawn from a study of Ad26.COV2.S vaccination and SARS-CoV-2 variants. Study-level information: Dosing was one shot or two shots 56 days apart.

The ends were cut back, 6 bases at V and 6 bases at J, with 8 bases in the middle. The CDR3 runs 11 residues. Study-wide points: Spike-specific CD8+ and CD4+ T cell responses reportedly showed substantial breadth after vaccination.

Sample treatment: some 20 received Ad26.COV2.S at low or high dose, single or two shots; about 5 received placebo; per-sample allocation not given. Sampling was done on day 63 after the first vaccine or placebo injection. Produced via immunoSEQ multiplex PCR; TCRdb's table is partial and in-frame only. The table records about 680,000 clones, more than 80% of them present only once. Sequenced here: peripheral blood, sampled in a trial of Ad26.COV2.S vaccine versus placebo. The rearrangement joins TRBV12-3 or TRBV12-4 to TRBJ1-1; no firm D call. This receptor was taken from a person between 18 and 59 years old who received the Ad26.COV2.S COVID-19 vaccine or a placebo. Here the CDR3 reads CASSRLAEAFF. As DNA, the CDR3 is TGTGCCAGCAGCCGCTTGGCTGAAGCTTTCTTT.